The clone carrying this TCR beta chain was found many times. TCRdb passed the RT-PCR reads through MiXCR, listing each CDR3 protein once. In the table there are around 490,000 distinct CDR3 sequences, around 8% of which are singletons. This entry belongs to a study of response to subunit inactivated influenza vaccine. The CDR3 consists of 13 residues. Trimming removed 6 bases from V and 7 bases from J, with 13 bases in between. The chain employs TRBV12-3 or TRBV12-4 and TRBJ1-5; D remains ambiguous. The starting material was PBMCs from blood, obtained around 2 years after vaccination. The clonotype was recovered from a man between 50 and 69 years old who received an inactivated influenza vaccine. The CDR3 nucleotides are TGTGCCAGCAGCCCAAGGATTCGGCAGCCCCAGCATTTT. It encodes CASSPRIRQPQHF.